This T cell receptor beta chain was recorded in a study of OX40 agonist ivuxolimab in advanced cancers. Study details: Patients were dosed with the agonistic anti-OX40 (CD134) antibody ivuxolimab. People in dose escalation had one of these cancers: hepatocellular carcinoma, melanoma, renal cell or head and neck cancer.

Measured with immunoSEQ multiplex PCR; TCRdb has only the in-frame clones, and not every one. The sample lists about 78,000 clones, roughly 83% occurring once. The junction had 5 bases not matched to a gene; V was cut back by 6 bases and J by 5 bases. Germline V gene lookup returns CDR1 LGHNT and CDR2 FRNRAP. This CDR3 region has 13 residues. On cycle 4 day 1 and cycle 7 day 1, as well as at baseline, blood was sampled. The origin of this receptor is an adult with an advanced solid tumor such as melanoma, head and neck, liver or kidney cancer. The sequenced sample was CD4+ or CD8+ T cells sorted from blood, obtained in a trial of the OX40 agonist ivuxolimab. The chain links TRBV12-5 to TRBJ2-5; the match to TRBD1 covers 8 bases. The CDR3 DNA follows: TGTGCTAGTGGGAGACAGGGGCTGGAGACCCAGTACTTC. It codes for CASGRQGLETQYF.